This entry features one T cell receptor (beta chain) sequence. Its antigen is as yet unknown. The CDR3 is 13 amino acids. V lost 5 bases and J lost 7, with 12 bases in between. CDR1 and CDR2 from the germline V gene are MNHEY and SVGAGI. Produced via immunoSEQ multiplex PCR; TCRdb's table is partial and in-frame only. The profile shows 150,000 or so clones, about 91% of them singletons. The sample comes from a study of T cell responses to AZD1222 COVID-19 vaccine. Study in general: Pooled samples include second doses given at about 4 or 12 weeks.

Findings and limits, study-wide: CD4 TCRs covered the whole spike, strongest at regions 160-218 and 743-854. Baseline seropositivity characterized only six AZD1222 recipients. There were mostly white British donors and more females than males, and clonal diversity was possibly underestimated.

The receptor's source is an adult in good health. The chain carries TRBV6-5 and TRBJ1-5; the D is unclear. The sequencing used peripheral blood, collected on day 0 of AZD1222 vaccination. The CDR3 loop reads CASSPSTGQPQHF. In DNA form, the CDR3 reads TGTGCCAGCAGTCCCTCGACGGGGCAGCCCCAGCATTTT.